This is a list of T cell receptor beta chains from one sample in a study of glioma-infiltrating T cells after dendritic cell vaccination. Repertoires were generated with immunoSEQ multiplex PCR, while TCRdb's copy carries only in-frame clones and drops some. The repertoire includes some 70,000 clones, around 81% of them detected once, and 6.5% to 10% sits in the top ten. Sequenced here: blood, sampled before dendritic cell vaccination. The receptors were sampled from a human donor with glioblastoma. Each CDR3 is given with its conserved first and last residue. The D gene is left open where the match is weak. Size tells how often a clone was seen (once, few, many) or the class of an expanded clone, and some rows leave it out.

>NA|NA|TRBV7-3|TRBJ1-6
CASSSGQLNSPLHF
TGTGCCAGCAGCTCCGGACAGCTTAATTCACCCCTCCACTTT
>NA|NA|TRBV5-1|TRBJ1-1
CASSSGRATEAFF
TGCGCCAGCAGCTCGGGTCGCGCAACTGAAGCTTTCTTT
>NA|NA|TRBV5-6|TRBJ1-2
CASSLGRGVVSGYTF
TGTGCCAGCAGCTTGGGGAGGGGAGTAGTGAGTGGCTACACCTTC
>NA|NA|TRBV2|TRBJ1-2
CASSEQRQGYGYTF
TGTGCCAGCAGTGAGCAGAGGCAGGGCTATGGCTACACCTTC
>NA|TRBD1|TRBV5-1|TRBJ1-5
CASSTGQGGQPQHF
TGCGCCAGCAGCACGGGACAGGGGGGACAGCCCCAGCATTTT
>few|TRBD1|TRBV19|TRBJ1-6
CATTTGALLNSPLHF
TGTGCCACAACGACAGGGGCGCTGTTAAATTCACCCCTCCACTTT
>once|NA|TRBV5-6|TRBJ1-1
CASSLEDRNTEAFF
TGTGCCAGCAGCTTGGAGGACAGAAACACTGAAGCTTTCTTT
>NA|NA|TRBV6-1|TRBJ1-2
CASSEGPGNYGYTF
TGTGCCAGCAGTGAAGGCCCAGGAAACTATGGCTACACCTTC
>once|NA|TRBV2|TRBJ2-2
CASSHRTANTGELFF
TGTGCCAGCAGTCACAGGACAGCAAACACCGGGGAGCTGTTTTTT
>NA|NA|TRBV9|TRBJ1-5
CASSVDRTQPQHF
TGTGCCAGCAGCGTAGACAGAACTCAGCCCCAGCATTTT
>NA|TRBD2|TRBV5-4|TRBJ2-7
CASSLGLAGTSYEQYF
TGTGCCAGCAGCTTAGGACTAGCGGGGACCTCCTACGAGCAGTACTTC
>NA|NA|TRBV10-3|TRBJ1-6
CAISEFQGGSPLHF
TGTGCCATCAGTGAGTTCCAGGGTGGTTCACCCCTCCACTTT
>NA|TRBD1|TRBV2|TRBJ1-1
CASKIVQGDTEAFF
TGTGCCAGCAAGATAGTCCAGGGGGACACTGAAGCTTTCTTT
>NA|NA|TRBV20-1|TRBJ1-1
CSARAGEEAFF
TGCAGTGCTAGAGCTGGAGAAGAAGCTTTCTTT
>NA|TRBD2|TRBV25-1|TRBJ2-5
CASTRGSSGGAMETQYF
TGTGCCAGCACCCGAGGGTCTAGCGGGGGGGCGATGGAGACCCAGTACTTC
>NA|NA|TRBV7-5|TRBJ2-7
CAQEDSPYEQYF
TGTGCCCAGGAGGACAGTCCCTACGAGCAGTACTTC
>NA|NA|TRBV18|TRBJ2-7
CASSQGMGYEQYF
TGTGCCAGCTCACAGGGGATGGGCTACGAGCAGTACTTC
>NA|NA|TRBV2|TRBJ2-2
CASSDQRGQPGELFF
TGTGCCAGCAGTGACCAACGGGGACAACCCGGGGAGCTGTTTTTT
>NA|NA|TRBV9|TRBJ1-3
CASTAGATGNTIYF
TGTGCCAGCACCGCAGGGGCAACTGGAAACACCATATATTTT
>NA|TRBD1|TRBV30|TRBJ2-7
CAWSQGQAYEQYF
TGTGCCTGGAGTCAAGGACAGGCCTACGAGCAGTACTTC
>NA|NA|TRBV6-5|TRBJ1-1
CASSRRDTEAFF
TGTGCCAGCAGTAGACGGGACACTGAAGCTTTCTTT
>few|TRBD1|TRBV2|TRBJ1-6
CASIPGVDRRTPLHF
TGTGCCAGCATTCCGGGGGTGGACAGGAGGACACCCCTCCACTTT
>NA|NA|TRBV6-5|TRBJ1-5
CASSYSQNQPQHF
TGTGCCAGCAGTTACTCACAAAATCAGCCCCAGCATTTT
>NA|TRBD2|TRBV5-4|TRBJ2-3
CASSLAGDTDTQYF
TGTGCCAGCAGTCTAGCGGGGGACACAGATACGCAGTATTTT
>NA|NA|TRBV19|TRBJ1-6
CASKAIDRKSNSPLHF
TGTGCCAGTAAGGCTATAGACAGGAAATCCAATTCACCCCTCCACTTT
>NA|NA|TRBV5-1|TRBJ1-1
CASSLDSMNTEAFF
TGCGCCAGCAGCCTAGACAGCATGAACACTGAAGCTTTCTTT
>many|NA|TRBV10-3|TRBJ2-5
CAISEIDRPGETQYF
TGTGCCATCAGTGAGATAGACAGGCCGGGAGAGACCCAGTACTTC
>NA|NA|TRBV18|TRBJ1-5
CASSPWAGKSNQPQHF
TGTGCCAGCTCACCATGGGCAGGGAAAAGCAATCAGCCCCAGCATTTT